This T cell receptor (beta chain) came from a study of cytomegalovirus exposure and HLA in healthy donors. Points from the study as a whole: There were some public TCRs occurring in many donors, but most TCR sequences were rare.

Here immunoSEQ multiplex PCR was the method, and the copy in TCRdb shows in-frame clones only, minus some. The profile shows roughly 150,000 clones, roughly 89% of them singletons. On this clone itself: Its antigen is not known.

Germline values: CDR1 SGDLS, CDR2 YYNGEE. V was clipped by 0 bases and J by 5 bases; unmatched bases: 9. This CDR3 comprises 17 residues. The origin of this receptor is a woman between 18 and 29 years old in good health and CMV-seropositive. The rearrangement joins TRBV9 to TRBJ2-2, with 8 bases fitting TRBD2. The sample taken for sequencing was PBMCs. The CDR3 DNA follows: TGTGCCAGCAGCGTAGAGGGGACCGGGAGGGAAACCGGGGAGCTGTTTTTT. Translated: CASSVEGTGRETGELFF.